A single sample gave rise to the 22 T cell receptor beta chains below, sequenced in a study of OX40 agonist ivuxolimab in advanced cancers. Sequencing was performed with immunoSEQ multiplex PCR; in TCRdb, only in-frame clones are kept and a portion is missing. In the table there are roughly 49,000 clones, nearly 80% of which are singletons. Sequenced material: CD4+ or CD8+ T cells sorted from blood, taken in a trial of the OX40 agonist ivuxolimab. These receptors all stem from an adult with an advanced solid tumor such as melanoma, head and neck, liver or kidney cancer.

The gene calls are TRBV11-2 and TRBJ1-1; D is unclear. V lost 5 bases, J lost 3 bases, and 13 bases lay in between. The CDR3 is 14 residues long. Germline loops: CDR1 SGHAT, CDR2 FQNNGV. CDR3 coding DNA: TGTGCCAGCAGCCATCTGACCCGTTACACTGAAGCTTTCTTT. It is translated as CASSHLTRYTEAFF.

V and J are TRBV20-1 and TRBJ1-2; D is uncertain. V lost 5 bases to trimming and J lost 5 bases, with 9 bases between them. Germline CDR1 DFQATT, CDR2 SNEGSKA (reference sequence). The CDR3 sequence is 11 residues long. The CDR3 nucleotides read TGCAGTGCTGGTACTTCTTATGGCTACACCTTC. It yields the protein CSAGTSYGYTF.

The V gene is TRBV7-8, the J gene TRBJ1-2; no firm D call. From germline, CDR1 is SGHVS and CDR2 FQNEAQ. Trimming took off 6 bases at V and 1 base at J, with 12 bases between the two ends. This CDR3 spans 14 amino acids. The CDR3: CASSSVPINYGYTF. The CDR3 bases are TGTGCCAGCAGTAGCGTGCCGATTAACTATGGCTACACCTTC.

This clone has only a few counts. The chain couples TRBV6-6 to TRBJ2-5, with 9 bases fitting TRBD2. V lost 10 bases, J lost 5 bases, and 14 bases stayed unmatched. This CDR3 spans 15 amino acids. Germline lookup yields CDR1 MNHNY and CDR2 SVGAGI (reference sequence). The CDR3 loop is CATSGIAGAPETQYF. CDR3 DNA sequence: TGTGCCACTTCCGGGATAGCGGGAGCCCCCGAGACCCAGTACTTC.

J is TRBJ2-1 and V is TRBV6-5; TRBD2 aligns across 9 bases. V lost 2 bases and J lost 9; bases outside the gene matches: 8. Germline CDR1 MNHEY, CDR2 SVGAGI. The CDR3 runs 15 residues. CDR3 region: CASSYLREGRPEQFF. In DNA, the CDR3 is TGTGCCAGCAGTTACCTGCGGGAGGGTCGGCCTGAGCAGTTCTTC.

The count of this clone is one. The CDR3 DNA reads as TGCGCCAGCAGCCACCAAACCGCACGGGGCACTGAAGCTTTCTTT. As protein: CASSHQTARGTEAFF. The chain employs TRBV4-1 and TRBJ1-1, with no clear D. Trimming shortened V by 3 bases and J by 4 bases, and 15 bases separated the two germline ends. Germline CDR1 reads MGHRA; CDR2 reads YSYEKL. This CDR3 is built from 15 residues.

This clone was detected a few times. The chain recombines TRBV10-1 with TRBJ2-7; D remains ambiguous. Germline V CDR1 and CDR2: WNHNN, SYGVQD (reference sequence). Trimming took 7 bases from V and 7 from J, leaving 14 bases between them. The CDR3 has 12 residues. This CDR3 reads CASTTDGREQYF. DNA for the CDR3: TGCGCCAGCACCACCGACGGAAGGGAGCAGTACTTC.

The chain joins TRBV5-4 to TRBJ2-5, with TRBD2 matching over 7 bases. The J segment lost 3 bases and the V segment lost 4 bases, leaving 9 bases of the junction unmatched. There are 15 residues in the CDR3. Germline CDR1 and CDR2: SGHNT and YYREEE (reference sequence). CDR3 sequence reads: CASSPPGGAKETQYF. The CDR3 DNA reads TGTGCCAGCAGCCCGCCGGGGGGAGCGAAAGAGACCCAGTACTTC.

The chain recombines TRBV6-5 with TRBJ2-1; D is perhaps TRBD1 (6 bases). CDR3 length: 13 residues. Trimming took off 6 bases at V and 7 bases at J, with 13 bases between the two ends. The germline CDR1 and CDR2 sequences are MNHEY and SVGAGI. CDR3 sequence reads: CASRLGQFNEQFF. The CDR3 region has the DNA TGTGCCAGCAGACTAGGACAGTTTAATGAGCAGTTCTTC.

About this clone itself: At one end, the junction sequence differs from germline, possibly due to a read error. The chain employs TRBV19 and TRBJ1-6; D might be TRBD1 (5 bases). Per the germline V gene, CDR1 is LNHDA and CDR2 is SQIVND (reference sequence). This CDR3 has 15 amino acids. The CDR3 coding sequence is TGTGCCAGTAGGATGGGGGGTCTCTATGATTCACCCCTCCACTTT. Its protein is CASRMGGLYDSPLHF.

In its sample, this clone was seen a few times. This chain connects TRBV6-6 to TRBJ2-7; 10 bases map to TRBD2. CDR3 length: 16 amino acids. J lost 8 bases, V lost 2 bases, and 12 bases had no gene match. CDR1 is MNHNY and CDR2 is SVGAGI in the germline V gene (reference sequence). CDR3 sequence reads: CASSYGPYLAGDKQYF. In DNA form, the CDR3 reads TGTGCCAGCAGTTACGGGCCCTATCTAGCGGGAGATAAGCAGTACTTC.

V and J are TRBV11-2 and TRBJ2-7, with D uncertain. The V end lost 0 bases, the J end lost 2 bases, and 5 bases lay between the germline ends. CDR3 length: 13 residues. The V gene's germline CDR1 is SGHAT and CDR2 FQNNGV. The CDR3 reads CASSLDPAYEQYF. CDR3 DNA sequence: TGTGCCAGCAGCTTAGATCCAGCCTACGAGCAGTACTTC.

This clone occurred once. V and J are TRBV27 and TRBJ1-2; D not certain. Germline V gene sequence: CDR1 MNHEY, CDR2 SMNVEV (reference sequence). The CDR3 has 14 amino acids. V dropped 2 bases and J dropped 4 bases, with 11 bases sitting between them. This CDR3 reads CASSLRRQTYGYTF. CDR3 nucleotides: TGTGCCAGCAGTTTACGGCGGCAGACCTATGGCTACACCTTC.

The table lists this clone with a few counts. One end of the junction varies from germline; a read error may be responsible. This rearrangement joins TRBV7-9 to TRBJ2-3; no clear D. Looked up from germline, CDR1 is SEHNR and CDR2 is FQNEAQ (reference sequence). The CDR3 consists of 10 residues. The CDR3 DNA follows: TGTGCCAGCAGCAGAGATACGCAGTATTTT. Protein: CASSRDTQYF.

The J gene is TRBJ1-2, the V gene TRBV11-2; no clear D gene. The V gene lost 1 base and the J gene lost 4 bases, with 7 bases spanning the gap. The CDR3 is 13 amino acids. Per germline, CDR1 SGHAT and CDR2 FQNNGV. CDR3 protein: CASSLGTVYGYTF. The CDR3 DNA reads TGTGCCAGCAGCTTAGGAACAGTCTATGGCTACACCTTC.

V is TRBV4-2 and J is TRBJ2-1; 10 bases are shared with TRBD2. The V segment lost 1 base and the J segment 2 bases; nucleotides outside the gene matches: 2. Germline CDR1 reads LGHNA; CDR2 reads YNFKEQ. The length of the CDR3 is 16 residues. Here the CDR3 reads CASSQGGTSAYNEQFF. The CDR3 region has the DNA TGTGCCAGCAGCCAAGGCGGGACTAGCGCCTACAATGAGCAGTTCTTC.

This clone has more than one count but fewer than ten. The CDR3 spells CASSHLAGVWNIQYF. The CDR3 DNA reads as TGTGCCAGCAGTCACCTAGCGGGAGTGTGGAACATTCAGTACTTC. The V and J genes are TRBV27 and TRBJ2-4, with TRBD2 matching 10 bases. There are 15 residues in the CDR3. The V gene's germline CDR1 is MNHEY and CDR2 SMNVEV (reference sequence). V dropped 5 bases and J dropped 7; count of bases not matched to a gene: 8.

The chain recombines TRBV5-4 with TRBJ1-2; the match to TRBD1 covers 9 bases. The CDR3 is made up of 17 amino acids. Per germline, CDR1 SGHNT and CDR2 YYREEE (reference sequence). The V gene end was trimmed by 3 bases and the J gene end by 4 bases; junction bases not matched to a gene: 13. CDR3 sequence: CASSSRDRARGPYGYTF. The CDR3 coding sequence is TGTGCCAGCAGCTCGAGGGACAGGGCGCGAGGGCCCTATGGCTACACCTTC.

J is TRBJ2-7 and V is TRBV19; D possibly corresponds to TRBD1 (5 bases). V lost 8 bases and J 3 bases, leaving 11 bases between the germline ends. In germline, CDR1 is LNHDA, CDR2 SQIVND (reference sequence). The CDR3 spans 12 residues. The CDR3 DNA is TGTGCCAGTGGACACGGACGCTACGAGCAGTACTTC. This gives the protein CASGHGRYEQYF.

V and J are TRBV15 and TRBJ1-2; 7 bases line up with TRBD1. The CDR3 has 17 residues. CDR1 LNHNV and CDR2 YYDKDF come from the germline V gene (reference sequence). Trimming at V came to 0 bases and at J to 0 bases, leaving 7 bases not matched to a gene. The CDR3 DNA follows: TGTGCCACCAGCAGAGAACCAGGGGGACTAGCTAACTATGGCTACACCTTC. Protein product: CATSREPGGLANYGYTF.

The chain carries TRBV29-1 and TRBJ1-2, with 10 bases identical to TRBD1. This CDR3 is built from 15 residues. The V and J ends lost 1 base and 7 bases, in that order; junction bases with no gene match: 9. Germline lookup yields CDR1 SQVTM and CDR2 ANQGSEA. The CDR3 is CSVEGGDRGLSGYTF. The DNA of the CDR3 is TGCAGCGTTGAAGGAGGGGACAGGGGATTGAGTGGCTACACCTTC.

This chain links TRBV5-4 with TRBJ2-1, with D possibly being TRBD1 (6 bases). The CDR3 totals 14 residues. The germline V gene has CDR1 SGHNT and CDR2 YYREEE (reference sequence). Trimming left V 4 bases short and J 15 bases short, with 23 bases between. The CDR3 reads CASSKMDRGASRFF. The CDR3 DNA reads as TGTGCCAGCAGCAAAATGGACAGAGGGGCTTCTAGGTTCTTC.